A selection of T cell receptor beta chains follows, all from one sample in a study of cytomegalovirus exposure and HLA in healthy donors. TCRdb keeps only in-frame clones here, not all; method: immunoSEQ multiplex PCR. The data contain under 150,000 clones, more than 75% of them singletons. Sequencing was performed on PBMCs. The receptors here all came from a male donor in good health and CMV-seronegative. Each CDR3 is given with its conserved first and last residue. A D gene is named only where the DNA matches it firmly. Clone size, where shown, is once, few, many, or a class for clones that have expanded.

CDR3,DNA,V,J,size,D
CASSLETGRGGYTF,TGTGCCAGCAGCTTGGAGACAGGTAGAGGGGGCTACACCTTC,TRBV7-2,TRBJ1-2,NA,NA
CAWSDRTQETQYF,TGTGCCTGGTCGGACAGGACCCAAGAGACCCAGTACTTC,TRBV30,TRBJ2-5,few,TRBD1
CASSSMGQNTEAFF,TGCGCCAGCAGCTCAATGGGACAGAACACTGAAGCTTTCTTT,TRBV5-1,TRBJ1-1,NA,NA
CASSDRLNEKLFF,TGTGCCAGCTCCGACAGATTGAATGAAAAACTGTTTTTT,TRBV18,TRBJ1-4,few,NA
CASRGGKNIQYF,TGTGCCAGCAGAGGAGGCAAAAACATTCAGTACTTC,TRBV28,TRBJ2-4,NA,NA
CASEGAASGANVLTF,TGTGCCAGCGAGGGGGCTGCCTCTGGGGCCAACGTCCTGACTTTC,TRBV28,TRBJ2-6,NA,TRBD1
CASSPTGYNEQFF,TGTGCCAGCTCACCCACAGGATACAATGAGCAGTTCTTC,TRBV18,TRBJ2-1,few,NA
CASSLGTGREQYF,TGTGCCAGCAGCTTGGGGACAGGGAGGGAGCAGTACTTC,TRBV7-3,TRBJ2-7,NA,TRBD1
CASSLGGQNYEQYF,TGTGCCAGCAGCCTGGGGGGACAGAACTACGAGCAGTACTTC,TRBV7-8,TRBJ2-7,NA,NA
CASSLTGMYTEAFF,TGTGCCAGCAGCTTGACAGGGATGTACACTGAAGCTTTCTTT,TRBV7-2,TRBJ1-1,NA,TRBD1
CASSPLYEQYF,TGTGCCAGCAGTCCACTCTACGAGCAGTACTTC,TRBV2,TRBJ2-7,NA,NA
CASSQVGVPSDGYTF,TGCGCCAGCAGCCAAGTAGGGGTACCCTCGGATGGCTACACCTTC,TRBV4-1,TRBJ1-2,NA,NA
CASSHPGGSGNTIYF,TGCGCCAGCAGCCATCCGGGAGGCTCTGGAAACACCATATATTTT,TRBV4-3,TRBJ1-3,NA,NA
CASSEKGQANSPLHF,TGTGCCAGCAGTGAAAAGGGACAGGCTAATTCACCCCTCCACTTT,TRBV2,TRBJ1-6,NA,TRBD1